This T cell receptor (beta chain) was recorded in a study of CD8+CD57+ T cells in acquired aplastic anemia (dated 2018 in TCRdb). For the wider study: Extracted DNA from sorted CD4+ and CD8+ cells averaged 3.2 ug, ranging from roughly 0.17 to 27.4 ug. A CD8+CD57+ expansion meant a frequency higher than the mean frequency seen in healthy subjects.

Expansion of CD8+CD57+ cells had been shown by flow cytometry in the patients chosen for sequencing. Every patient had a diagnosis of severe acquired aplastic anemia based on International Study of Aplastic Anemia and Agranulocytosis and Camitta criteria. No patient had received any therapy when blood was sampled. In this study, sorted CD4+ and CD8+ T cells from the blood of healthy subjects and of severe aplastic anemia patients had their TCR repertoires deep-sequenced. Patients were enrolled under clinicaltrials.gov protocols 00001620, 01623167, 00001397, 00071045, 00081523 and 00961064 in the USA. Ficoll-Paque density gradient centrifugation was used to isolate peripheral blood mononuclear cells. CD4+ and CD8+ T cells were sorted by FACS or magnetic beads before DNA extraction. Results and caveats for the whole study, not just this receptor: No significant difference in CD8+ Simpson's diversity was found between patients and healthy controls (P=0.060). Around 31 CD8+ CDR3 sequences were shared between patients and controls but appeared highly expressed in patients and within their immunodominant clones.

On this clonotype itself: What this receptor recognizes is not known. Base qualities are missing; no much larger clone stands one base away.

The CDR3, from cysteine to phenylalanine, totals 17 residues. Only the CDR3 DNA stays, 51 bases, in frame from base 1. Relative to germline, V is 2 bases shorter and J is 0 bases shorter, with 14 bases between their ends. From a lookup of the germline V gene, CDR1 and CDR2 are LGHNA and YNFKEQ. Profiling of TCR beta VDJ combinations and CDR3 sequences used genomic DNA as the template. TCR repertoire sequencing was run on an Illumina HiSeq 2000. The original pipeline was this. TRBV/TRBJ rearrangement plots, CDR3 size and DJ length profiles, and Simpson's diversity index were used to assess repertoires. The most abundant DNA sequence in the deep sequencing data was taken as the immunodominant clone. CDR3 amino acid sequences were screened for sharing across subjects and were compared with published repertoires and the VDJdb database. TCRdb reran the public reads through fastp at Q25 and MiXCR, keeping productive beta chains. Rows with one shared CDR3 protein collapse into an entry with the most common genes and DNA. It is TCRdb's table, rather than the study itself, that gives the V and J calls and clone size. Within this sample are about 160,000 distinct CDR3 sequences, with around 48% of them counted one time only. The ten largest make up less than 3% of the sample.

The sample consisted of sorted CD4+, CD8+, or CD8+CD57+ T cells (not recorded which) from PBMCs. The rearranged chain carries TRBV4-2 and TRBJ1-3; the D gene is possibly TRBD1, with 6 bases matching. The source is a human donor with aplastic anemia. The encoded CDR3 is CASSQWGQGTSGNTIYF. The nucleotide sequence reads TGTGCCAGCAGCCAATGGGGGCAGGGGACCTCTGGAAACACCATATATTTT.